These 5 T cell receptor beta chains share one sample of origin, sequenced in a study of blood T cell repertoires in COVID-19. The method was immunoSEQ multiplex PCR; TCRdb's version includes in-frame clones alone and lacks a portion of them. Among about 310,000 clones listed, roughly 84% were seen once. Specimen: peripheral blood. These receptors all stem from a man aged 45 to 65 with active or convalescent COVID-19.

The rearrangement joins TRBV5-6 to TRBJ2-6; 7 nucleotides agree with TRBD1. The CDR3 covers 18 residues. Germline V gives CDR1 SGHDT, CDR2 YYEEEE. Trimming at V came to 7 bases and at J to 4 bases, leaving 17 bases not matched to a gene. The CDR3: CASGTRTGLLMGANVLTF. CDR3 DNA sequence: TGTGCCAGCGGCACCCGGACAGGTCTTCTTATGGGGGCCAACGTCCTGACTTTC.

This clone was seen a single time. CDR3 loop: CASSERQGQKRSPLHF. The CDR3 DNA sequence: TGTGCCAGCAGTGAAAGGCAGGGCCAAAAACGTTCACCCCTCCACTTT. The V gene is TRBV2, the J gene TRBJ1-6, with a tentative D call TRBD1 (5 bases). V dropped 2 bases and J dropped 9 bases, with 17 bases sitting between them. Germline loops: CDR1 SNHLY, CDR2 FYNNEI. The CDR3 is 16 amino acids. Filled out from reference TRBV2 and TRBJ1-6, the complete variable domain reads EPEVTQTPSHQVTQMGQEVILRCVPISNHLYFYWYRQILGQKVEFLVSFYNNEISEKSEIFDDQFSVERPDGSNFTLKIRSTKLEDSAMYFCASSERQGQKRSPLHFGNGTRLTVT.

In DNA, the CDR3 is TGTGCCAGCACAGGGACAGGGGGCGCATCTACTGAAGCTTTCTTT. This translates into CASTGTGGASTEAFF. The chain uses TRBV2 and TRBJ1-1; 12 bases fit TRBD1. The germline V gene encodes CDR1 SNHLY and CDR2 FYNNEI. V dropped 7 bases and J dropped 5; count of bases not matched to a gene: 8. The CDR3 runs 15 residues.

The chain uses TRBV5-1 and TRBJ2-2, with unresolved D. The length of the CDR3 is 15 residues. Germline-derived CDR1 and CDR2 are SGHRS and YFSETQ. V gave up 0 bases and J gave up 4 bases, with 10 bases separating them. The DNA for the CDR3 is TGCGCCAGCAGCTTGGTGGGCGTGCGCACCGGGGAGCTGTTTTTT. This codes for CASSLVGVRTGELFF.

V is TRBV5-1 and J is TRBJ1-1; maybe TRBD1 (5 bases). V was pared by 0 bases and J by 0 bases, with 6 bases between. CDR1 is SGHRS, CDR2 YFSETQ, per germline. This CDR3 contains 14 residues. In DNA, the CDR3 is TGCGCCAGCAGCTTGGACAGGATGAACACTGAAGCTTTCTTT. Translation gives CASSLDRMNTEAFF.